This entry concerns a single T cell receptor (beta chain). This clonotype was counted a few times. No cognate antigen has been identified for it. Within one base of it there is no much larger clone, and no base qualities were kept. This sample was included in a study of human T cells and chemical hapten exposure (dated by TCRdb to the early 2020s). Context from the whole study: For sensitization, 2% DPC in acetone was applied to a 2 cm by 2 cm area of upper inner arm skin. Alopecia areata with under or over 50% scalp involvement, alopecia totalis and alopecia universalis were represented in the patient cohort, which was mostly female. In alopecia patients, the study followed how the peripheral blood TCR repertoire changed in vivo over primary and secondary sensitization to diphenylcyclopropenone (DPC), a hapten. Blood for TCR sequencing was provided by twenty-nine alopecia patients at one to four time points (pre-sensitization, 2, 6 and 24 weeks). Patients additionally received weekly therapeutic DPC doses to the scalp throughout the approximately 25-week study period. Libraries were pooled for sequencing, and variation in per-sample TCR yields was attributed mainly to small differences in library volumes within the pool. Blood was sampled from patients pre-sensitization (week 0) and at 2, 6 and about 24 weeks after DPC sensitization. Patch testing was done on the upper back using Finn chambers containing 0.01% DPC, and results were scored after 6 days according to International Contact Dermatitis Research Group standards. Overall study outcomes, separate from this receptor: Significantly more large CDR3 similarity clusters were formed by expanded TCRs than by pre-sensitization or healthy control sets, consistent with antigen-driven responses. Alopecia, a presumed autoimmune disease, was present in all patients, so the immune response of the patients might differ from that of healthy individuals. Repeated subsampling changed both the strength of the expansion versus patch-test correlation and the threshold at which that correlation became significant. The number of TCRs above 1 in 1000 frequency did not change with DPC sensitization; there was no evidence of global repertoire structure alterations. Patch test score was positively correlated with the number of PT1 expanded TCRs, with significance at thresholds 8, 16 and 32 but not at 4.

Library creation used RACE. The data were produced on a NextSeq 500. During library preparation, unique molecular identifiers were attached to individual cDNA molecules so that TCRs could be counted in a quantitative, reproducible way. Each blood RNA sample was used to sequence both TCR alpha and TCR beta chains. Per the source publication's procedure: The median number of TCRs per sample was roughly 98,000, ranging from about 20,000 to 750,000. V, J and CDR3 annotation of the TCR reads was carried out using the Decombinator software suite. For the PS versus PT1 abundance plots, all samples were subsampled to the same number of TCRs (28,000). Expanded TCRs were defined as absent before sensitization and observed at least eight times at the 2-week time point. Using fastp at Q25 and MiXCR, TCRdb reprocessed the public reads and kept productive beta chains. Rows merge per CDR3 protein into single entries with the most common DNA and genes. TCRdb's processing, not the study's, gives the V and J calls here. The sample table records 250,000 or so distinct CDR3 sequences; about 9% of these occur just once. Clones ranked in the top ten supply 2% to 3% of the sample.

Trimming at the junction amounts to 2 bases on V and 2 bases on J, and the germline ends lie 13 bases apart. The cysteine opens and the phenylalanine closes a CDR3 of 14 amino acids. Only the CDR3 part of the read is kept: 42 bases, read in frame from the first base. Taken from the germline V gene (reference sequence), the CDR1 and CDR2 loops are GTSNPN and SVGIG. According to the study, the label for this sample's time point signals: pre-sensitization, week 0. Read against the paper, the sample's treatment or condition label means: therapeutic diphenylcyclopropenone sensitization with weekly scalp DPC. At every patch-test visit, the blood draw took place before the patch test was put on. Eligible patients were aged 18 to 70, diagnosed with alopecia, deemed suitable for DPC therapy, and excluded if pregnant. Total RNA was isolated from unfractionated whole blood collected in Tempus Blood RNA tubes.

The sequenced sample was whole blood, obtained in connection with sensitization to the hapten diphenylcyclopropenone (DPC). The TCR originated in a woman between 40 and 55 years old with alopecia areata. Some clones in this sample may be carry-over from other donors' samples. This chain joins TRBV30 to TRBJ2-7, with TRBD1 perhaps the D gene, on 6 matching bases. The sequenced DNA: TGTGCCTGGAGTCAGGGGCTGGTCCCCTACGAGCAGTACTTC. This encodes CAWSQGLVPYEQYF.